These T cell receptor beta chains were read from a single sample in a study of PD-L1 blockade in urothelial cancer. Measured with immunoSEQ multiplex PCR; TCRdb has only the in-frame clones, and not every one. Of over 70,000 clones in the sample, less than 85% were seen once. The specimen comprised PBMCs, sampled around atezolizumab (anti-PD-L1) treatment. All receptors come from a man between 65 and 79 years old with urothelial cancer. CDR3s include the opening cysteine and the closing phenylalanine or tryptophan. The order of the fields is V gene, D gene, clone size, J gene, CDR3 DNA, CDR3 protein. The D gene is left open where the match is weak. Part of the rows lack a size; the others show once, few, many or a class for expanded clones.

V: TRBV4-2; D: -; size: -; J: TRBJ2-3; DNA: TGTGCCAGCAGCCCGACCGTCCTTGCGGGCTCTAGCACAGATACGCAGTATTTT; CDR3: CASSPTVLAGSSTDTQYF
V: TRBV6-1; D: -; size: -; J: TRBJ2-5; DNA: TGTGCCAGCAGTGAACCAGGGTTTAGGGAGACCCAGTACTTC; CDR3: CASSEPGFRETQYF
V: TRBV6-5; D: -; size: -; J: TRBJ2-6; DNA: TGTGCCAGCAGTCCCCCGGGTGCTGGGGCCAACGTCCTGACTTTC; CDR3: CASSPPGAGANVLTF
V: TRBV7-2; D: -; size: once; J: TRBJ1-5; DNA: TGTGCCAGCAGCTTTTCAGGGGGCAATCAGCCCCAGCATTTT; CDR3: CASSFSGGNQPQHF
V: TRBV6-4; D: TRBD1; size: -; J: TRBJ1-2; DNA: TGTGCCAGCAGTGATAAAGGGCAGGGGGCGCCTGGCTACACCTTC; CDR3: CASSDKGQGAPGYTF
V: TRBV7-2; D: -; size: -; J: TRBJ2-7; DNA: TGTGCCAGCAGCTCCGGGAGTCCAGGTTACGAGCAGTACTTC; CDR3: CASSSGSPGYEQYF
V: TRBV7-9; D: -; size: few; J: TRBJ2-5; DNA: TGTGCCAGCAGTTCGGGAGAGACCCAGTACTTC; CDR3: CASSSGETQYF
V: TRBV7-9; D: TRBD1; size: -; J: TRBJ1-5; DNA: TGTGCCAGCAGTTCCGACCGACAGGGATGGAATCAGCCCCAGCATTTT; CDR3: CASSSDRQGWNQPQHF
V: TRBV5-4; D: TRBD2; size: -; J: TRBJ2-1; DNA: TGTGCCAGCAGCACGATAGCGGGAGCGGTGGGTGAGCAGTTCTTC; CDR3: CASSTIAGAVGEQFF
V: TRBV7-2; D: -; size: -; J: TRBJ2-7; DNA: TGTGCCAGCAGCTATCAACAGGGCTACGAGCAGTACTTC; CDR3: CASSYQQGYEQYF
V: TRBV5-8; D: -; size: -; J: TRBJ1-3; DNA: TGTGCCAGCAGCTTACCGGGTAGTACTGGAAACACCATATATTTT; CDR3: CASSLPGSTGNTIYF
V: TRBV11-2; D: -; size: -; J: TRBJ2-7; DNA: TGTGCCAGCAGCTTAGAGGGCAGAAACGAGCAGTACTTC; CDR3: CASSLEGRNEQYF
V: TRBV20-1; D: -; size: -; J: TRBJ2-7; DNA: TGCAGTGCTAGAACGGCCTACGAGCAGTACTTC; CDR3: CSARTAYEQYF
V: TRBV2; D: TRBD2; size: few; J: TRBJ2-2; DNA: TGTGCCAGCAGGGGAACGGGGGGGGCCGGGGAGCTGTTTTTT; CDR3: CASRGTGGAGELFF
V: TRBV23-1; D: -; size: -; J: TRBJ2-3; DNA: TGCGCCAGCAGTCAACGACAGCGGGTCACAGATACGCAGTATTTT; CDR3: CASSQRQRVTDTQYF
V: TRBV19; D: -; size: once; J: TRBJ1-2; DNA: TGTGCCAGTACTACCACAGGGCGAGGCTATGGCTACACCTTC; CDR3: CASTTTGRGYGYTF
V: TRBV7-6; D: TRBD1; size: -; J: TRBJ2-7; DNA: TGTGCCAGCAGCTTAGGCAGGGCAAAACAGGGGGCGTCCTACGAGCAGTACTTC; CDR3: CASSLGRAKQGASYEQYF
V: TRBV6-6; D: -; size: -; J: TRBJ2-1; DNA: TGTGCCAGCCTTCCGCAGGGGCCCTACAATGAGCAGTTCTTC; CDR3: CASLPQGPYNEQFF
V: TRBV14; D: -; size: -; J: TRBJ1-3; DNA: TGTGCCAGCAGCCAAGTGGAGGGGAACACCATATATTTT; CDR3: CASSQVEGNTIYF
V: TRBV11-2; D: TRBD2; size: -; J: TRBJ2-7; DNA: TGTGCCAGCAGCTTAGATCCTAGCGGGGACTACGAGCAGTACTTC; CDR3: CASSLDPSGDYEQYF
V: TRBV4-1; D: TRBD1; size: -; J: TRBJ1-2; DNA: TGCGCCAGCAGCCCCCGTGAGCAGGGGGTTAACTATGGCTACACCTTC; CDR3: CASSPREQGVNYGYTF
V: TRBV19; D: -; size: -; J: TRBJ2-3; DNA: TGTGCCAGTAGTTACGGGTTTACAGATACGCAGTATTTT; CDR3: CASSYGFTDTQYF
V: TRBV6-6; D: TRBD1; size: -; J: TRBJ1-2; DNA: TGTGCCAGCAGTGGGGACAGAGGGTCTGGCTACACCTTC; CDR3: CASSGDRGSGYTF
V: TRBV5-6; D: TRBD1; size: once; J: TRBJ2-7; DNA: TGTGCCAGCAGCTTGCGCGGGACAGGGGGCTACGAGCAGTACTTC; CDR3: CASSLRGTGGYEQYF
V: TRBV10-3; D: TRBD1; size: -; J: TRBJ1-2; DNA: TGTGCCATCAGTGGGGAGTCAGGGGGCATCGGAGGCTACACCTTC; CDR3: CAISGESGGIGGYTF
V: TRBV11-3; D: -; size: -; J: TRBJ1-2; DNA: TGTGCCAGCAGCTTAGGGGACACAAGACGGGTTGGCTACACCTTC; CDR3: CASSLGDTRRVGYTF
V: TRBV14; D: -; size: few; J: TRBJ2-2; DNA: TGTGCCAGCAGCCAAGTAGACAGTACCAAAACCGGGGAGCTGTTTTTT; CDR3: CASSQVDSTKTGELFF
V: TRBV9; D: -; size: -; J: TRBJ2-3; DNA: TGTGCCAGCAGCGGGGGACTTCGTAGCACAGATACGCAGTATTTT; CDR3: CASSGGLRSTDTQYF
V: TRBV7-8; D: -; size: -; J: TRBJ1-2; DNA: TGTGCCAGCAGCTTAGAGGGAGCTAACTATGGCTACACCTTC; CDR3: CASSLEGANYGYTF
V: TRBV19; D: TRBD2; size: once; J: TRBJ2-3; DNA: TGTGCCGCCCGGGACTACGGGAGCACAGATACGCAGTATTTT; CDR3: CAARDYGSTDTQYF
V: TRBV6-6; D: TRBD1; size: -; J: TRBJ2-1; DNA: TGTGCCAGCAGTTTGGACAGGGAGTCCTACAATGAGCAGTTCTTC; CDR3: CASSLDRESYNEQFF